This record concerns one TCR beta chain sequence. Its antigen is unidentified. A clone one base away is much larger, so this may be a read error. CDR1 DFQATT and CDR2 SNEGSKA come from the germline V gene (reference sequence). This CDR3 region has 15 residues. Using RNA transcripts as the source, TCR beta CDR3 regions were amplified. The study used the HTBI primer set for a first-round RT-PCR of the TCR CDR3. TCRdb independently ran MiXCR on the multiplex PCR reads; one entry per CDR3 protein. The profile shows around 620,000 distinct CDR3 sequences, around 14% of them singletons. The data belong to a study of T cells in Graves' hyperthyroidism and ophthalmopathy. The study excluded patients with uncontrolled infection, other autoimmune disease, pregnancy or lactation. Notes on the study in general: Blood also held most thyroid clonotypes expanded beyond 0.001.

The receptor comes from a woman in her late teens or twenties with Graves' ophthalmopathy. Sequenced: blood. The chain links TRBV20-1 to TRBJ2-1; 9 bases fit TRBD2. CDR3 sequence reads: CSARGRGGSYNERFF. In nucleotides, the CDR3 is TGCAGTGCTAGGGGGCGGGGGGGGTCCTACAATGAGCGGTTCTTC.